The rows below give T cell receptor beta chains drawn from one sample of a study of identical twins. Using its own MiXCR run on the 5' RACE reads, TCRdb lists one record per CDR3 protein. The sample yields hundreds of thousands of distinct CDR3 sequences, roughly an eighth seen once. Separately, the same data were catalogued under a study of yellow fever vaccine responses in identical twins.

The sample comprised CD8+ T cells sorted from blood. The receptors derive from a woman aged 18 to 35 in good health. Each CDR3 is given with its conserved first and last residue. The order of the fields is V gene, D gene, J gene, clone size, CDR3 protein, CDR3 DNA. D genes are given only for firm matches. For some rows the clone size is stated as once, few or many, or as a class when expanded; others skip it.

>TRBV2|-|TRBJ2-7|-
CASSGAGEYEQYF
TGTGCCAGCAGTGGGGCAGGAGAATACGAGCAGTACTTC
>TRBV2|-|TRBJ2-1|many
CASSPELGNEQFF
TGTGCCAGCAGCCCGGAGCTGGGCAATGAGCAGTTCTTC
>TRBV28|TRBD2|TRBJ2-1|few
CASSFLGLAGASEQFF
TGTGCCAGCAGTTTCCTCGGACTAGCGGGAGCCAGCGAGCAGTTCTTC
>TRBV6-5|-|TRBJ2-7|few
CASSYQQGFSYEQYF
TGTGCCAGCAGTTACCAGCAGGGTTTCTCCTACGAGCAGTACTTC
>TRBV27|TRBD1|TRBJ2-7|-
CASSLYATGDYEQYF
TGTGCCAGCAGTTTATATGCCACAGGGGACTACGAGCAGTACTTC
>TRBV27|TRBD2|TRBJ2-1|-
CASRPGLAGGPAYNEQFF
TGTGCCAGCAGACCGGGACTAGCGGGGGGGCCCGCCTACAATGAGCAGTTCTTC
>TRBV20-1|-|TRBJ2-2|many
CSARGGRETGELFF
TGCAGTGCTAGAGGGGGCAGGGAGACCGGGGAGCTGTTTTTT
>TRBV27|TRBD2|TRBJ2-3|few
CASSLLGLAGGTKTDTQYF
TGTGCCAGCAGTTTACTCGGACTAGCGGGAGGTACTAAAACAGATACGCAGTATTTT
>TRBV27|-|TRBJ1-5|few
CASSSFDSNQPQHF
TGTGCCAGCAGTTCGTTTGATAGCAATCAGCCCCAGCATTTT
>TRBV4-1|TRBD1|TRBJ2-5|few
CASSQDWFRGTEETQYF
TGCGCCAGCAGCCAAGACTGGTTTAGAGGGACAGAAGAGACCCAGTACTTC
>TRBV11-1|TRBD2|TRBJ2-2|few
CASSSQRPTSGVDGELFF
TGTGCCAGCAGCTCACAAAGACCGACTAGCGGGGTCGACGGGGAGCTGTTTTTT
>TRBV10-3|TRBD1|TRBJ1-4|few
CAISESGDRVNEKLFF
TGTGCCATCAGTGAGTCTGGGGACAGGGTTAATGAAAAACTGTTTTTT
>TRBV27|-|TRBJ1-2|few
CASSPTGRRGYTF
TGTGCCAGCAGTCCCACGGGGCGTCGGGGCTACACCTTC
>TRBV9|-|TRBJ2-3|-
CASSASIDGTDTQYF
TGTGCCAGCAGCGCTAGTATTGATGGCACAGATACGCAGTATTTT
>TRBV27|-|TRBJ2-1|-
CASSLSPGLQFF
TGTGCCAGCAGTTTATCCCCGGGACTCCAGTTCTTC
>TRBV7-2|-|TRBJ1-4|-
CASSSRGSTNEKLFF
TGTGCCAGCAGCTCCCGGGGGTCAACTAATGAAAAACTGTTTTTT
>TRBV10-2|-|TRBJ2-2|-
CASTLSWGPGELFF
TGCGCCAGCACCCTTAGTTGGGGGCCCGGGGAGCTGTTTTTT
>TRBV7-6|TRBD1|TRBJ2-5|-
CASSLYPGGAETQYF
TGTGCCAGCAGCTTATATCCAGGGGGCGCCGAGACCCAGTACTTC
>TRBV6-1|-|TRBJ2-3|many
CASSEAQGASDTQYF
TGTGCCAGCAGTGAAGCGCAGGGTGCATCAGATACGCAGTATTTT
>TRBV12-3/TRBV12-4|TRBD2|TRBJ2-3|few
CASSLAGSGDTQYF
TGTGCCAGCAGCCTAGCGGGGAGCGGTGATACGCAGTATTTT
>TRBV20-1|TRBD2|TRBJ2-3|-
CSADFSGDDTDTQYF
TGCAGTGCTGACTTTAGCGGGGACGACACAGATACGCAGTATTTT
>TRBV7-9|-|TRBJ2-4|-
CASMGFDIQYF
TGTGCCAGCATGGGGTTTGACATTCAGTACTTC
>TRBV12-3/TRBV12-4|TRBD1|TRBJ1-5|many
CASSTGGQPQHF
TGTGCCAGCAGTACAGGGGGTCAGCCCCAGCATTTT
>TRBV29-1|TRBD1|TRBJ1-2|many
CSVPGQVYGYTF
TGCAGCGTCCCGGGACAGGTCTATGGCTACACCTTC
>TRBV5-1|-|TRBJ1-1|many
CASSLRLKSTEAFF
TGCGCCAGCAGCTTGCGGTTAAAAAGCACTGAAGCTTTCTTT
>TRBV4-2|TRBD2|TRBJ2-3|few
CASSQDPGLAATDTQYF
TGTGCCAGCAGCCAAGATCCCGGACTAGCGGCCACAGATACGCAGTATTTT
>TRBV5-1|TRBD1|TRBJ1-6|-
CASSLRRDSYNSPLHF
TGCGCCAGCAGCTTGAGGCGGGACAGCTATAATTCACCCCTCCACTTT
>TRBV5-1|-|TRBJ2-3|few
CASSLMVGSTDTQYF
TGCGCCAGCAGCTTGATGGTGGGGAGCACAGATACGCAGTATTTT
>TRBV5-1|-|TRBJ2-1|-
CASSLGTPSYNEQFF
TGCGCCAGCAGCTTGGGGACCCCGTCCTACAATGAGCAGTTCTTC
>TRBV20-1|TRBD1|TRBJ2-7|-
CCASPENRGTYEQYF
TGCTGTGCTAGCCCCGAGAACAGGGGAACCTACGAGCAGTACTTC
>TRBV28|-|TRBJ2-7|few
CASSLWGQGYEQYF
TGTGCCAGCAGTTTATGGGGCCAGGGATACGAGCAGTACTTC
>TRBV27|-|TRBJ2-1|few
CASSLLVGGYNEQFF
TGTGCCAGCAGCCTGCTGGTGGGAGGTTACAATGAGCAGTTCTTC
>TRBV12-3/TRBV12-4|TRBD2|TRBJ2-5|-
CASSLLAGVETQYF
TGTGCCAGCAGTTTACTGGCGGGAGTTGAGACCCAGTACTTC
>TRBV4-2|-|TRBJ2-1|few
CASSQDRPSRRDNEQFF
TGTGCCAGCAGCCAAGATCGTCCTAGCCGACGGGACAATGAGCAGTTCTTC
>TRBV5-5|TRBD2|TRBJ2-3|-
CASSLGLAGSDTQYF
TGTGCCAGCAGTTTGGGACTAGCGGGATCTGATACGCAGTATTTT
>TRBV6-2/TRBV6-3|-|TRBJ2-3|-
CASTPPTDTQYF
TGTGCCAGCACCCCCCCCACAGATACGCAGTATTTT
>TRBV6-5|-|TRBJ1-1|many
CATNNGPPEAFF
TGTGCCACCAATAACGGTCCCCCTGAAGCTTTCTTT
>TRBV6-1|-|TRBJ1-1|many
CASSPGWGAEAFF
TGTGCCAGCAGTCCCGGTTGGGGGGCTGAAGCTTTCTTT
>TRBV9|-|TRBJ2-3|-
CASSVESPTDTQYF
TGTGCCAGCAGCGTAGAATCCCCCACAGATACGCAGTATTTT
>TRBV11-2|TRBD1|TRBJ1-2|-
CASSSWTGMGFGYGYTF
TGTGCCAGCAGCTCCTGGACAGGGATGGGGTTTGGGTATGGCTACACCTTC
>TRBV29-1|TRBD1|TRBJ2-1|-
CSVEGGTGGRYEQFF
TGCAGCGTTGAAGGGGGGACAGGGGGTAGGTATGAGCAGTTCTTC
>TRBV20-1|TRBD2|TRBJ2-1|-
CSARDEWEGSYNEQFF
TGCAGTGCTAGAGATGAGTGGGAGGGGTCCTACAATGAGCAGTTCTTC
>TRBV29-1|TRBD1|TRBJ2-2|-
CSGAGGAVTGELFF
TGCAGCGGAGCAGGGGGCGCGGTGACCGGGGAGCTGTTTTTT
>TRBV3-1|-|TRBJ2-2|few
CASSQDEVPNTGELFF
TGTGCCAGCAGCCAAGATGAGGTACCGAACACCGGGGAGCTGTTTTTT
>TRBV27|TRBD2|TRBJ2-2|few
CASSLSGLAGVTGELFF
TGTGCCAGCAGTTTGTCGGGACTAGCGGGGGTCACCGGGGAGCTGTTTTTT